A selection of T cell receptor beta chains follows, all from one sample in a study of cytomegalovirus exposure and HLA in healthy donors. Libraries were prepared by immunoSEQ multiplex PCR; TCRdb keeps only in-frame clonotypes and omits some of them. The sample lists 150,000 to 200,000 clones; 65% to 90% were seen once. Sequenced: PBMCs. The receptors were gathered from a woman aged 50 to 60 in good health and CMV-seronegative. CDR3s include the opening cysteine and the closing phenylalanine or tryptophan. Fields, in order: D gene, V gene, J gene, clone size, CDR3 DNA, CDR3 protein. The D gene is left open where the match is weak. The listing skips clone size in some rows; elsewhere it reads once, few, many or a size class.

TRBD2	TRBV10-1	TRBJ2-1	-	TGCGCCAGCAGTGGGGGGTTAGCGGGAGGGCAGAGTGAGCAGTTCTTC	CASSGGLAGGQSEQFF
-	TRBV28	TRBJ1-2	-	TGTGCCAGCAGTTTAAGCCCGTGGGGCTACACCTTC	CASSLSPWGYTF
TRBD2	TRBV5-1	TRBJ2-1	few	TGCGCCAGCAGCTTGAGGAGTAGTAGCGGGGGCTACAATGAGCAGTTCTTC	CASSLRSSSGGYNEQFF
-	TRBV18	TRBJ2-3	-	TGTGCCAGCTCACCTCCTCGGGGGGCGGAAGATACGCAGTATTTT	CASSPPRGAEDTQYF
-	TRBV11-3	TRBJ2-1	-	TGTGCCAGCAGCTTAGGTGTACTGGGACTCGCGAATGAGCAGTTCTTC	CASSLGVLGLANEQFF
TRBD2	TRBV27	TRBJ2-7	-	TGTGCCAGCAGTTTAAGGACTAGCGGGAGTCACGGGGTGTACGAGCAGTACTTC	CASSLRTSGSHGVYEQYF
TRBD2	TRBV7-6	TRBJ2-1	-	TGTGCCAGCAGCTTAGAGGCTAGCGGCGCCTCCTACAATGAGCAGTTCTTC	CASSLEASGASYNEQFF
TRBD2	TRBV28	TRBJ2-2	-	TGTGCCAGCAGTTTAAGAGCGGGAGGTTGGACCGGGGAGCTGTTTTTT	CASSLRAGGWTGELFF
TRBD1	TRBV2	TRBJ2-1	-	TGTGCAAGGGGCAAGGGGGCCTCCTACAATGAGCAGTTCTTC	CARGKGASYNEQFF
TRBD1	TRBV7-3	TRBJ2-5	-	TGTGCCAGCAGCTTAACGGGAATACAGGGGGAGACCCAGTACTTC	CASSLTGIQGETQYF
-	TRBV29-1	TRBJ2-3	-	TGCAGCGTTGACCGGGAAACAGATACGCAGTATTTT	CSVDRETDTQYF
TRBD2	TRBV5-4	TRBJ2-3	-	TGTGCCAGCAGCTTACTGCAGGGACTAGCGACTAGCACAGATACGCAGTATTTT	CASSLLQGLATSTDTQYF
TRBD2	TRBV6-1	TRBJ2-5	-	TGTGCCAGCAGTGAAGTCTTACGGGAGGAGACCCAATACTTC	CASSEVLREETQYF
TRBD2	TRBV5-1	TRBJ2-3	-	TGCGCCAGCAGCTCAGGACTAGCGGGAGTAGTTGATACGCAGTATTTT	CASSSGLAGVVDTQYF
-	TRBV6-5	TRBJ2-2	-	TGTGCCAGCATTCCCAACAGGGACACCGGGGAGCTGTTTTTT	CASIPNRDTGELFF
TRBD1	TRBV5-1	TRBJ2-7	-	TGCGCCAGCAGCAATCAACAGGGGGCCTCCTACGAGCAGTACTTC	CASSNQQGASYEQYF
TRBD1	TRBV14	TRBJ1-6	-	TGTGCCAGCAGCCGAGACAGGGGGCCTAATTCACCCCTCCACTTT	CASSRDRGPNSPLHF
TRBD1	TRBV6-5	TRBJ2-7	few	TGTGCCAGCAGGGGAGACAGGGCCCACTACGAGCAGTACTTC	CASRGDRAHYEQYF
-	TRBV18	TRBJ2-5	-	TGTGCCAGCTCAGCAGGTCTCCAAGAGACCCAGTACTTC	CASSAGLQETQYF
-	TRBV4-1	TRBJ1-1	-	TGCGCCAGCAGCCAGGTGGGGGGACCCTTTAACACTGAAGCTTTCTTT	CASSQVGGPFNTEAFF
TRBD2	TRBV7-2	TRBJ2-3	-	TGTGCCAGCAGCTTAGGACTAGCGGGTGGCACAGATACGCAGTATTTT	CASSLGLAGGTDTQYF
-	TRBV28	TRBJ1-5	once	TGTGCCAGCAGTTCGGGAACTAGAGGTTATGGTCAGCCCCAGCATTTT	CASSSGTRGYGQPQHF
TRBD2	TRBV7-9	TRBJ2-1	once	TGCGCCAGCAGCTTTACCCCGGGACTAGCGGGAGCATACAATGAGCAGTTCTTC	CASSFTPGLAGAYNEQFF
-	TRBV19	TRBJ1-2	-	TGTGCCAGTAGTCCAGTCGGACAGACTAACTATGGCTACACCTTC	CASSPVGQTNYGYTF
-	TRBV5-1	TRBJ2-3	-	TGCGCCAGCAGCTTGGGGGCTAGCTCAAGCACAGATACGCAGTATTTT	CASSLGASSSTDTQYF
TRBD1	TRBV6-1	TRBJ1-2	-	TGTGCCAGGGGAAGGACAGGGGGCGGCTACACCTTC	CARGRTGGGYTF